One and the same sample provided the 30 T cell receptor beta chains below, sequenced in a study of blood T cell repertoires in COVID-19. TCRdb's table, derived via immunoSEQ multiplex PCR, lists solely in-frame clones and lacks some. The table has about 100,000 clones, 70% to 90% seen once. Sample: peripheral blood. The receptors stem from a man of 80 years or more with acute or convalescent COVID-19.

J is TRBJ2-7 and V is TRBV2; a weak D match, TRBD1 (6 bases). CDR1 and CDR2 from the germline V gene are SNHLY and FYNNEI. The length of the CDR3 is 15 residues. V lost 7 bases and J 2 bases, leaving 18 bases between the germline ends. CDR3: CASNLDYRATYEQYF. CDR3 nucleotides: TGTGCCAGCAATCTAGACTACAGGGCTACCTACGAGCAGTACTTC.

This chain connects TRBV19 to TRBJ1-2, with 7 bases identical to TRBD1. The CDR3 extends over 14 amino acids. The V segment lost 8 bases and the J segment 7 bases; nucleotides outside the gene matches: 13. Per germline, CDR1 LNHDA and CDR2 SQIVND (reference sequence). The CDR3 region has the DNA TGTGCCAGTCAGCAGGAGGACAGGCGAGGTGGCTACACCTTC. Translated: CASQQEDRRGGYTF.

The V call is TRBV30, the J call TRBJ2-5; 7 bases are shared with TRBD2. Trimming took 1 base from V and 5 from J; bases not matched to a gene: 4. The V gene's germline CDR1 is GTSNPN and CDR2 SVGIG (reference sequence). This CDR3 comprises 13 residues. CDR3 loop: CAWSGGGSETQYF. CDR3 coding DNA: TGTGCCTGGAGTGGGGGCGGGAGTGAGACCCAGTACTTC. Supplemented by reference TRBV30 and TRBJ2-5, the full variable domain reads SQTIHQWPATLVQPVGSPLSLECTVEGTSNPNLYWYRQAAGRGLQLLFYSVGIGQISSEVPQNLSASRPQDRQFILSSKKLLLSDSGFYLCAWSGGGSETQYFGPGTRLLVL.

A single count supports this clone. The chain joins TRBV27 to TRBJ2-1, with TRBD2 identical over 9 bases. Germline CDR1 MNHEY, CDR2 SMNVEV (reference sequence). The V gene end was trimmed by 6 bases and the J gene end by 7 bases; junction bases not matched to a gene: 7. The CDR3 runs 14 residues. Here the CDR3 reads CASSGVAGENEQFF. The CDR3 region has the DNA TGTGCCAGCAGCGGGGTAGCGGGAGAGAATGAGCAGTTCTTC.

The rearrangement joins TRBV12-3 or TRBV12-4 to TRBJ2-1; 8 nucleotides agree with TRBD2. This CDR3 contains 12 residues. After removal of 7 bases from V and 7 bases from J, the junction contained 3 bases not matched to a gene. CDR3 DNA sequence: TGTGCCAGCATCCGGGAGGGGAATGAGCAGTTCTTC. Translating gives CASIREGNEQFF.

The chain employs TRBV29-1 and TRBJ1-2; D may be TRBD1 (6 bases). The germline V gene has CDR1 SQVTM and CDR2 ANQGSEA. The CDR3 is 12 amino acids. The V gene lost 6 bases and the J gene lost 0 bases, with 8 bases spanning the gap. The chain's CDR3 is CSVGQTNYGYTF. CDR3 DNA: TGCAGCGTAGGACAGACTAACTATGGCTACACCTTC.

CDR3 coding DNA: TGTGCCAGCAGCGGTCGGACAGGGATGCGGAACGGCTACACCTTC. It specifies CASSGRTGMRNGYTF. The chain uses TRBV3-1 (or the pseudogene TRBV3-2) and TRBJ1-2; TRBD1 matches 8 bases. CDR1 is LGHDT and CDR2 is YNNKEL in the germline V gene (reference sequence). The length of the CDR3 is 15 residues. The ends lost 5 bases at V and 8 bases at J; junction bases unmatched: 13.

The chain joins TRBV7-2 to TRBJ1-1; D call uncertain. The CDR3 totals 13 residues. Per the germline V gene, CDR1 is SGHTA and CDR2 is FQGNSA. V was clipped by 5 bases and J by 8 bases, with 15 bases between them. CDR3 coding DNA: TGTGCCAGCAGCATCAGGTTCGGGGTAGAAGCTTTCTTT. Protein product: CASSIRFGVEAFF.

This clone came up once. J is TRBJ1-2 and V is TRBV28; D perhaps matches TRBD1 (5 bases). Germline V CDR1 and CDR2: MDHEN, SYDVKM. V was cut by 10 bases and J by 0 bases, with 9 bases left in between. The CDR3 is 12 amino acids. The chain's CDR3 is CATKTANYGYTF. The CDR3 DNA follows: TGTGCCACCAAGACAGCTAACTATGGCTACACCTTC.

This sequence joins TRBV27 and TRBJ2-7; 10 nucleotides line up with TRBD1. Germline-derived CDR1 and CDR2 are MNHEY and SMNVEV (reference sequence). V gave up 2 bases and J gave up 0 bases; unmatched junction bases: 4. CDR3 length: 16 amino acids. This CDR3 reads CASSLRTGGASYEQYF. The CDR3, as DNA: TGTGCCAGCAGTTTAAGGACAGGGGGGGCCTCCTACGAGCAGTACTTC.

The rearrangement links TRBV7-2 to TRBJ2-1; 8 bases line up with TRBD2. CDR3 length: 15 amino acids. After removal of 1 base from V and 4 bases from J, the junction contained 3 bases not matched to a gene. In germline, CDR1 is SGHTA, CDR2 FQGNSA. The CDR3 here is CASSLDQREYNEQFF. CDR3 bases: TGTGCCAGCAGCTTAGACCAGCGGGAGTACAATGAGCAGTTCTTC.

This clone was detected only once. The chain joins TRBV6-1 to TRBJ2-2; 7 positions match TRBD1. V gave up 5 bases and J gave up 6 bases; unmatched junction bases: 9. The V gene's germline CDR1 is MNHNS and CDR2 SASEGT. The CDR3 length is 15 residues. The CDR3 coding sequence is TGTGCCAGCAGTCCCCCGGAAGGGGGCCCCGGGGAGCTGTTTTTT. It is translated as CASSPPEGGPGELFF.

This clone was picked up a small number of times. The genes are TRBV10-3 and TRBJ2-7; 7 bases agree with TRBD1. Germline V lookup: CDR1 ENHRY, CDR2 SYGVKD. The CDR3 consists of 16 residues. V shed 3 bases and J 0 bases; nucleotides not matched to a gene: 8. As DNA, the CDR3 is TGTGCCATCAGTGAACGGGACAGAAAGCTCTCCTACGAGCAGTACTTC. It encodes CAISERDRKLSYEQYF.

The chain joins TRBV12-5 to TRBJ2-7, with TRBD1 identical over 9 bases. The V gene end was trimmed by 7 bases and the J gene end by 0 bases; junction bases not matched to a gene: 7. Germline V lookup: CDR1 LGHNT, CDR2 FRNRAP. This CDR3 is 15 amino acids long. The chain's CDR3 is CASALTGGSSYEQYF. In DNA form, the CDR3 reads TGTGCTAGTGCCCTGACAGGGGGGAGCTCCTACGAGCAGTACTTC.

J is TRBJ1-2 and V is TRBV28; 10 bases are a match to TRBD1. The CDR3 has 13 residues. V shed 8 bases, J shed 2 bases, and the junction held 2 bases outside the gene matches. In germline, CDR1 is MDHEN, CDR2 SYDVKM. CDR3 protein: CASRTGGNYGYTF. CDR3 bases: TGTGCCAGCCGGACAGGGGGAAACTATGGCTACACCTTC.

The gene calls are TRBV15 and TRBJ2-1; no clear D gene. The CDR3 has 14 residues. The germline CDR1 and CDR2 sequences are LNHNV and YYDKDF (reference sequence). Between the trimmed V and J ends, which lost 3 bases and 4 bases, there was a span of 10 bases. The CDR3 DNA reads TGTGCCACCAGCAGGGGCCCCCAGTACAATGAGCAGTTCTTC. Amino acid sequence: CATSRGPQYNEQFF.

This clone was detected only once. V and J are TRBV5-1 and TRBJ2-7; the match to TRBD2 covers 7 bases. The CDR3 consists of 14 residues. CDR1 and CDR2 from the germline V gene are SGHRS and YFSETQ. V dropped 5 bases and J dropped 1; count of bases not matched to a gene: 6. The CDR3 sequence: CASRTHGGSYEQYF. The CDR3 DNA follows: TGCGCCAGCAGAACCCACGGGGGGTCCTACGAGCAGTACTTC.

DNA for the CDR3: TGTGCCAGCAGCTTGCTAGCGGGAGTTTCGGAGACCCAGTACTTC. Translation gives CASSLLAGVSETQYF. The chain uses TRBV9 and TRBJ2-5; the match to TRBD2 covers 10 bases. The CDR3 loop spans 15 amino acids. Trimming removed 4 bases from V and 5 bases from J; junction bases left unmatched: 8. Germline V lookup: CDR1 SGDLS, CDR2 YYNGEE.

The chain joins TRBV6-5 to TRBJ2-7, with TRBD1 matching 9 bases. Losses at the gene ends were 5 bases for V and 5 bases for J; bases not matched to a gene: 10. Germline V gives CDR1 MNHEY, CDR2 SVGAGI. This CDR3 comprises 15 residues. The CDR3 bases are TGTGCCAGCAGTAGGGGGGACAGGGAAGGAAACGAGCAGTACTTC. It encodes CASSRGDREGNEQYF.

This clone was recorded only once. The chain recombines TRBV27 with TRBJ2-7; 16 bases fit TRBD2. The length of the CDR3 is 19 residues. The trim removed 4 bases at V and 3 bases at J, leaving 12 bases unmatched. CDR1 is MNHEY, CDR2 SMNVEV, per germline (reference sequence). The chain's CDR3 is CASSSYGTSGRAGGYEQYF. The CDR3 DNA reads TGTGCCAGCAGTTCATACGGGACTAGCGGGAGGGCCGGGGGCTACGAGCAGTACTTC.

The chain couples TRBV6-5 to TRBJ1-5; no reliable D call. The length of the CDR3 is 10 residues. The V end lost 7 bases, the J end lost 6 bases, and 4 bases lay between the germline ends. Germline values: CDR1 MNHEY, CDR2 SVGAGI. The CDR3 here is CASNSQPQHF. As DNA, the CDR3 is TGTGCCAGCAATAGTCAGCCCCAGCATTTT.

The V and J genes are TRBV11-2 and TRBJ2-3; weak D call: TRBD1 (7 bases). Germline-derived CDR1 and CDR2 are SGHAT and FQNNGV. The germline V and J ends were trimmed by 1 base and 5 bases, with 10 bases remaining between them. The CDR3 length is 14 residues. The chain's CDR3 is CASSLGQGGDTQYF. CDR3 in DNA: TGTGCCAGCAGCTTAGGACAGGGAGGAGATACGCAGTATTTT.

CDR3 region: CASSSKPGGLQARELFF. DNA for the CDR3: TGTGCCAGCAGTTCCAAGCCCGGAGGACTCCAAGCCAGGGAGCTGTTTTTT. The gene calls are TRBV27 and TRBJ2-2, with D possibly TRBD2 on 5 matching bases. Germline assignment: CDR1 MNHEY and CDR2 SMNVEV (reference sequence). The CDR3 is 17 residues long. V gave up 4 bases and J gave up 9 bases, with 24 bases separating them.

The chain combines TRBV5-1 with TRBJ2-1; D perhaps matches TRBD2 (7 bases). Trimming cost V 0 bases and J 0 bases, with 13 bases left between them. The V gene's germline CDR1 is SGHRS and CDR2 YFSETQ. CDR3 length: 17 amino acids. This CDR3 reads CASSLAGRGSSYNEQFF. In DNA form, the CDR3 reads TGCGCCAGCAGCTTGGCGGGGAGGGGGTCCTCCTACAATGAGCAGTTCTTC.

In this sample, this clone turned up a few times. This chain joins TRBV27 and TRBJ1-5, with TRBD1 as a possible D gene (5 bases). The CDR3 covers 15 residues. Germline CDR1 reads MNHEY; CDR2 reads SMNVEV (reference sequence). V gave up 5 bases and J gave up 5 bases, with 16 bases separating them. The CDR3 nucleotides read TGTGCCAGCAGTCGGGACGGCGGGGGGTATCAGCCCCAGCATTTT. Translation: CASSRDGGGYQPQHF.

This sequence joins TRBV7-8 and TRBJ2-1, with no clear D. The CDR3 loop spans 14 amino acids. Per the germline V gene, CDR1 is SGHVS and CDR2 is FQNEAQ. Trimming stripped 0 bases from V and 8 bases from J, with 11 bases between. The CDR3 sequence is CASSLAMVVHEQFF. CDR3 coding DNA: TGTGCCAGCAGCTTAGCGATGGTAGTCCATGAGCAGTTCTTC.

This chain joins TRBV10-1 and TRBJ2-7, with 7 bases matching TRBD1. There are 16 residues in the CDR3. Germline V gene data show CDR1 as WNHNN and CDR2 as SYGVQD (reference sequence). J was trimmed by 3 bases and V by 0 bases; bases with no gene match: 8. As DNA, the CDR3 is TGCGCCAGCAGTGAGTCGAAGGGCAGGGGGAGCTACGAGCAGTACTTC. Translation gives CASSESKGRGSYEQYF.

This chain joins TRBV18 and TRBJ1-1; D call uncertain. V dropped 2 bases and J dropped 0 bases, with 7 bases sitting between them. Germline lookup yields CDR1 KGHSH and CDR2 LQKENI. The CDR3 spans 14 residues. Here the CDR3 reads CASSPEAVNTEAFF. CDR3 coding DNA: TGTGCCAGCTCACCAGAGGCGGTGAACACTGAAGCTTTCTTT.

The chain's CDR3 is CASSWGLAGGSVVTDTQYF. DNA for the CDR3: TGCGCCAGCAGCTGGGGACTAGCGGGAGGTTCCGTAGTCACAGATACGCAGTATTTT. The genes are TRBV5-1 and TRBJ2-3; 15 bases agree with TRBD2. Germline V gives CDR1 SGHRS, CDR2 YFSETQ. The trim removed 3 bases at V and 2 bases at J, leaving 10 bases unmatched. This CDR3 comprises 19 residues.

This sequence joins TRBV2 and TRBJ1-5, with TRBD1 identical over 9 bases. Germline trimming cut 6 bases from V and 0 bases from J; bases unmatched to any gene: 9. Germline V gene sequence: CDR1 SNHLY, CDR2 FYNNEI. The CDR3 has 17 amino acids. CDR3 nucleotide sequence: TGTGCCAGCAGACCGACAGGGGGAGGGTATAGCAATCAGCCCCAGCATTTT. Its translation: CASRPTGGGYSNQPQHF.